These 31 T cell receptor beta chains were all obtained from the same sample, sequenced in a study of T cell responses to AZD1222 COVID-19 vaccine. Sequenced by immunoSEQ multiplex PCR; TCRdb stores in-frame clones only, minus some. The table has about 64,000 clones, around nine tenths seen once. The specimen was peripheral blood, collected 28 days after the second dose of the MenACWY control vaccine. The receptors here all came from an adult who received the MenACWY meningococcal vaccine as a control.

The gene calls are TRBV4-3 and TRBJ1-6, with D uncertain. Trimming removed 0 bases at V and 8 bases at J, with 11 bases between. This CDR3 is 15 amino acids long. Germline CDR1 reads LGHNA; CDR2 reads YSLEER. This chain's CDR3 is CASSQDPGRDSPLHF. CDR3 nucleotide sequence: TGCGCCAGCAGCCAAGATCCGGGGAGGGATTCACCCCTCCACTTT.

The chain employs TRBV27 and TRBJ2-3; D is possibly TRBD2 (5 bases). The CDR3 consists of 12 residues. Per germline, CDR1 MNHEY and CDR2 SMNVEV (reference sequence). V shed 5 bases and J shed 6 bases, with 9 bases lying between them. CDR3 in DNA: TGTGCCAGCAGTAAACGGAGGGATACGCAGTATTTT. This gives the protein CASSKRRDTQYF.

The genes are TRBV21-1 and TRBJ1-1; the table calls TRBD1, which could not be checked here. TRBV21-1 is a pseudogene locus. There are 14 residues in the CDR3. DNA of the CDR3: TGTGCCACCAGTGCCGGGACAGGGGTGGCTGAAGCTTTCTTT. Translation gives CATSAGTGVAEAFF.

This clone was counted once. The rearrangement uses TRBV5-1 and TRBJ2-1; TRBD2 agrees at 14 bases. From germline, CDR1 is SGHRS and CDR2 YFSETQ. The CDR3 is made up of 18 amino acids. Trimming at V came to 0 bases and at J to 0 bases, leaving 2 bases not matched to a gene. The CDR3 DNA sequence: TGCGCCAGCAGCTTGGCCGGGACTAGCGGGGGCTCCTACAATGAGCAGTTCTTC. Its protein product is CASSLAGTSGGSYNEQFF.

The rearrangement links TRBV5-4 to TRBJ2-2; 7 positions agree with TRBD1. The CDR3 has 15 residues. Per the germline V gene, CDR1 is SGHNT and CDR2 is YYREEE (reference sequence). Trimming at V came to 3 bases and at J to 4 bases, leaving 6 bases not matched to a gene. CDR3 amino acids: CASSSPGQSTGELFF. The CDR3, as DNA: TGTGCCAGCAGCTCACCGGGACAGAGCACCGGGGAGCTGTTTTTT.

This chain uses TRBV11-2 with TRBJ1-2; 8 positions agree with TRBD1. The V and J ends lost 4 bases and 3 bases, in that order; junction bases with no gene match: 7. Germline V gives CDR1 SGHAT, CDR2 FQNNGV. The CDR3 is 15 amino acids. DNA of the CDR3: TGTGCCAGCAGCTCTTGGGACAGGCGGGACTATGGCTACACCTTC. As protein: CASSSWDRRDYGYTF. The complete variable domain, with remaining parts taken from reference TRBV11-2 and TRBJ1-2, reads EAGVAQSPRYKIIEKRQSVAFWCNPISGHATLYWYQQILGQGPKLLIQFQNNGVVDDSQLPKDRFSAERLKGVDSTLKIQPAKLEDSAVYLCASSSWDRRDYGYTFGSGTRLTVV.

This clone turned up a few times. The rearrangement uses TRBV5-6 and TRBJ2-4; a weak D match, TRBD2 (5 bases). The germline CDR1 and CDR2 sequences are SGHDT and YYEEEE. V dropped 4 bases and J dropped 6 bases, with 14 bases sitting between them. The CDR3 is 14 amino acids. This chain's CDR3 is CASSQRGSLNIQYF. CDR3 bases: TGTGCCAGCAGCCAAAGAGGGAGTTTAAACATTCAGTACTTC. The full variable domain, completed using reference TRBV5-6 and TRBJ2-4, is DAGVTQSPTHLIKTRGQQVTLRCSPKSGHDTVSWYQQALGQGPQFIFQYYEEEERQRGNFPDRFSGHQFPNYSSELNVNALLLGDSALYLCASSQRGSLNIQYFGAGTRLSVL.

This chain joins TRBV6-5 and TRBJ1-2, with 8 bases that match TRBD1. Germline V CDR1 and CDR2: MNHEY, SVGAGI. With 6 bases clipped from V and 5 bases from J, the junction kept 8 bases outside the gene matches. CDR3 length: 14 amino acids. Written as DNA, the CDR3 is TGTGCCAGCAGGAGCCGGGACAGGAGATATGGCTACACCTTC. As protein: CASRSRDRRYGYTF.

The chain employs TRBV5-4 and TRBJ1-2; a possible D gene is TRBD1 (6 bases). The germline V gene encodes CDR1 SGHNT and CDR2 YYREEE (reference sequence). The CDR3 has 15 amino acids. Trimming removed 3 bases at V and 5 bases at J, with 17 bases between. In DNA, the CDR3 is TGTGCCAGCAGCTCCGAACCGGGACAACTGTATGGCTACACCTTC. Amino acid sequence: CASSSEPGQLYGYTF.

The rearrangement links TRBV6-5 to TRBJ1-5; D remains unclear. The germline CDR1 and CDR2 sequences are MNHEY and SVGAGI. The CDR3 is made up of 11 amino acids. Trimming shortened V by 4 bases and J by 7 bases, and 5 bases separated the two germline ends. CDR3 coding DNA: TGTGCCAGCAGTTCAGGCCAGCCCCAGCATTTT. Protein product: CASSSGQPQHF.

V is TRBV4-1 and J is TRBJ2-5; D is uncertain. V lost 4 bases, J lost 6 bases, and 18 bases lay in between. CDR3 length: 15 residues. Germline CDR1 MGHRA, CDR2 YSYEKL. The CDR3 sequence is CASSPPPGIEKTQYF. CDR3 nucleotides: TGCGCCAGCAGCCCGCCTCCGGGTATTGAAAAGACCCAGTACTTC.

The rearrangement joins TRBV3-1 (or the pseudogene TRBV3-2) to TRBJ1-5; 9 bases are shared with TRBD1. V lost 1 base, J lost 5 bases, and 6 bases stayed unmatched. Per germline, CDR1 LGHDT and CDR2 YNNKEL (reference sequence). The CDR3 loop spans 16 amino acids. CDR3 in DNA: TGTGCCAGCAGCCAAGCCGGGACAGGGAAGCATCAGCCCCAGCATTTT. Amino acids: CASSQAGTGKHQPQHF.

The rearrangement joins TRBV28 to TRBJ2-7, with D possibly TRBD1 on 5 matching bases. The V gene's germline CDR1 is MDHEN and CDR2 SYDVKM. There are 12 residues in the CDR3. V dropped 1 base and J dropped 8 bases, with 9 bases sitting between them. The chain's CDR3 is CASSLLQGQQYF. The CDR3 DNA reads TGTGCCAGCAGTTTATTGCAGGGCCAGCAGTACTTC. The full variable domain, with the rest looked up from reference TRBV28 and TRBJ2-7, is DVKVTQSSRYLVKRTGEKVFLECVQDMDHENMFWYRQDPGLGLRLIYFSYDVKMKEKGDIPEGYSVSREKKERFSLILESASTNQTSMYLCASSLLQGQQYFGPGTRLTVT.

The chain uses TRBV28 and TRBJ1-5; D gene uncertain. From germline, CDR1 is MDHEN and CDR2 SYDVKM. This CDR3 contains 14 residues. Trimming pared 7 bases from V and 0 bases from J, leaving 10 bases between. The CDR3 protein is CASNGVSSNQPQHF. The DNA of the CDR3 is TGTGCCAGCAATGGTGTCAGTAGCAATCAGCCCCAGCATTTT.

This clone was recorded only once. The CDR3 sequence: CASSGRSGVTYEQYF. The CDR3 bases are TGTGCCAGCTCCGGGCGTTCAGGGGTAACCTACGAGCAGTACTTC. V gene TRBV19 combines with J gene TRBJ2-7; D might be TRBD1 (6 bases). V was clipped by 9 bases and J by 2 bases, with 20 bases between them. From germline, CDR1 is LNHDA and CDR2 SQIVND (reference sequence). This CDR3 spans 15 amino acids.

The chain has TRBV19 and TRBJ2-1, with D perhaps TRBD2 (6 bases). Per germline, CDR1 LNHDA and CDR2 SQIVND (reference sequence). The length of the CDR3 is 15 residues. Trimming shortened V by 3 bases and J by 0 bases, and 9 bases separated the two germline ends. This CDR3 reads CASSIQTSSYNEQFF. As DNA, the CDR3 is TGTGCCAGTAGTATTCAGACTAGCTCCTACAATGAGCAGTTCTTC.

The V call is TRBV5-4, the J call TRBJ2-1, with 8 bases identical to TRBD2. V shed 0 bases and J 7 bases; nucleotides not matched to a gene: 9. The germline V gene has CDR1 SGHNT and CDR2 YYREEE (reference sequence). The CDR3 length is 16 residues. The CDR3 spells CASSLAGSGRSNEQFF. DNA of the CDR3: TGTGCCAGCAGCTTGGCCGGGAGCGGGAGATCGAATGAGCAGTTCTTC.

The V and J genes are TRBV6-5 and TRBJ2-7; 10 bases align to TRBD2. This CDR3 contains 13 residues. In germline, CDR1 is MNHEY, CDR2 SVGAGI. Trimming removed 11 bases from V and 6 bases from J; junction bases left unmatched: 10. The CDR3 DNA follows: TGTGCCGTGGGGGAGCGGGAGGGCCGCGAGCAGTACTTC. It is translated as CAVGEREGREQYF.

The rearrangement uses TRBV24-1 and TRBJ2-5, with D perhaps given as TRBD1 or TRBD2 (6 bases each). Germline loops: CDR1 KGHDR, CDR2 SFDVKD. The V end was cut by 5 bases, the J end by 5 bases, with 8 bases between. The CDR3 is made up of 12 amino acids. CDR3 sequence reads: CATSGGGETQYF. As DNA, the CDR3 is TGTGCCACCAGTGGAGGGGGGGAGACCCAGTACTTC.

V usage is TRBV5-1 and J usage is TRBJ2-1; D might be TRBD1 or TRBD2, each matching 5 bases. The germline gives CDR1 SGHRS, CDR2 YFSETQ. V gave up 0 bases and J gave up 0 bases, with 10 bases separating them. The CDR3 spans 16 residues. The CDR3 here is CASSLDWGSSYNEQFF. CDR3 DNA: TGCGCCAGCAGCTTGGACTGGGGGTCCTCCTACAATGAGCAGTTCTTC.

The chain recombines TRBV11-3 with TRBJ2-7; tentative D call: TRBD2 (6 bases). The length of the CDR3 is 16 residues. Germline V gene data show CDR1 as SGHNT and CDR2 as YENEEA. Trimming pared 1 base from V and 5 bases from J, leaving 18 bases between. Written as DNA, the CDR3 is TGTGCCAGCAGCTTAGCGGGACTCAGTGGGGTTGACGAGCAGTACTTC. Protein sequence: CASSLAGLSGVDEQYF.

The chain links TRBV29-1 to TRBJ1-2; unclear D gene. The CDR3 spans 12 residues. V lost 4 bases, J lost 4 bases, and 10 bases lay in between. Germline assignment: CDR1 SQVTM and CDR2 ANQGSEA. Here the CDR3 DNA reads TGCAGCGTTGTGAATAGTGGCTATGGCTACACCTTC. Residues: CSVVNSGYGYTF.

V gene TRBV14 combines with J gene TRBJ1-1; 8 nucleotides align to TRBD1. V was clipped by 0 bases and J by 0 bases; unmatched bases: 3. The V gene's germline CDR1 is SGHDN and CDR2 FVKESK. This CDR3 region has 16 residues. The DNA of the CDR3 is TGTGCCAGCAGCCAAGACCGGACAGGGCTGAACACTGAAGCTTTCTTT. Protein sequence: CASSQDRTGLNTEAFF.

CDR3 sequence (DNA): TGTGCCAGCAGCTTTGGGGGAGGGAGAAATGAGCAGTTCTTC. It translates to CASSFGGGRNEQFF. The J gene is TRBJ2-1, the V gene TRBV21-1; TRBD2 reflects the table's D call only, with no check against the DNA. TRBV21-1 is a listed pseudogene. The CDR3 is 14 residues long.

This sequence joins TRBV25-1 and TRBJ1-4; D gene uncertain. This CDR3 contains 15 residues. Trimming stripped 7 bases from V and 8 bases from J, with 20 bases between. The germline gives CDR1 MGHDK, CDR2 SYGVNS. The chain's CDR3 is CASTSSAAMNEKLFF. In nucleotides, the CDR3 is TGTGCCAGCACTAGTAGCGCAGCCATGAACGAAAAACTGTTTTTT.

The chain links TRBV29-1 to TRBJ2-2, with 7 nucleotides matching TRBD2. This CDR3 has 15 residues. The germline gives CDR1 SQVTM, CDR2 ANQGSEA. J gave up 3 bases and V 6 bases, and 10 bases lay outside the gene matches. The CDR3 reads CSVREGTRDTGELFF. CDR3 DNA: TGCAGCGTAAGGGAGGGAACACGTGACACCGGGGAGCTGTTTTTT.

J is TRBJ2-7 and V is TRBV7-8, with 9 bases that match TRBD2. After removal of 5 bases from V and 0 bases from J, the junction contained 2 bases not matched to a gene. Per germline, CDR1 SGHVS and CDR2 FQNEAQ. The CDR3 is made up of 14 amino acids. CDR3 amino acids: CASSLSGSSYEQYF. DNA for the CDR3: TGTGCCAGCAGCCTTAGCGGGAGCTCCTACGAGCAGTACTTC.

This chain joins TRBV29-1 and TRBJ2-1; 11 bases line up with TRBD2. The CDR3 totals 13 residues. V dropped 7 bases and J dropped 8; count of bases not matched to a gene: 7. The V gene's germline CDR1 is SQVTM and CDR2 ANQGSEA. For the CDR3, the DNA is TGCAGCGCCCTAACTAGCGGGAGATATGAGCAGTTCTTC. Translated, it gives CSALTSGRYEQFF.

V usage is TRBV28 and J usage is TRBJ1-6; D gene uncertain. The ends were cut back, 6 bases at V and 9 bases at J, with 9 bases in the middle. CDR1 and CDR2 (germline): MDHEN, SYDVKM. CDR3 length: 12 amino acids. The CDR3 coding sequence is TGTGCCAGCAGGGTAGGAGGTTCACCCCTCCACTTT. The encoded protein is CASRVGGSPLHF.

V gene TRBV12-3 or TRBV12-4 combines with J gene TRBJ1-1, with a possible D match to TRBD1 (6 bases). This CDR3 contains 12 residues. The germline V and J ends were trimmed by 5 bases and 5 bases, with 9 bases remaining between them. The DNA of the CDR3 is TGTGCCAGCAGTCAGCAGGGGACTGAAGCTTTCTTT. Translation gives CASSQQGTEAFF.

The chain couples TRBV14 to TRBJ1-1, with unresolved D. CDR1 SGHDN and CDR2 FVKESK come from the germline V gene. Trimming left V 3 bases short and J 3 bases short, with 14 bases between. The CDR3 totals 15 residues. Written as DNA, the CDR3 is TGTGCCAGCAGCCACCAAACCCGGGCGGACACTGAAGCTTTCTTT. Protein product: CASSHQTRADTEAFF.